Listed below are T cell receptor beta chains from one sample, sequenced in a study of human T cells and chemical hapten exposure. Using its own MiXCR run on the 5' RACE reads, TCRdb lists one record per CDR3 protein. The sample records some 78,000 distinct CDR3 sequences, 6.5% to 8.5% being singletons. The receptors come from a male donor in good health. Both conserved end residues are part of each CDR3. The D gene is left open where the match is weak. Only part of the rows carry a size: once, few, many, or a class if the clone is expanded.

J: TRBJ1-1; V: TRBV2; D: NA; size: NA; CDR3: CARERTGNTEAFF; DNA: TGTGCCAGGGAACGGACGGGGAACACTGAAGCTTTCTTT
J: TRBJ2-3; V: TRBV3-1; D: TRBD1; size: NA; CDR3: CASRQDGQGVGTDTQYF; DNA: TGTGCCAGCAGACAAGATGGGCAGGGGGTCGGGACAGATACGCAGTATTTT
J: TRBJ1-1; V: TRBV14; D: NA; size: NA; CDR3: CASSHNVGPYTEAFF; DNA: TGTGCCAGCAGCCATAACGTCGGACCTTACACTGAAGCTTTCTTT
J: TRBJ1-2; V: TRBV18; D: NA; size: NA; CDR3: CASSPGANYGYTF; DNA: TGTGCCAGCTCACCGGGTGCTAACTATGGCTACACCTTC
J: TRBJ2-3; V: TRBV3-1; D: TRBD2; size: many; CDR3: CASSQDYPAGFIGTQYF; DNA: TGTGCCAGCAGCCAAGATTATCCAGCGGGGTTTATCGGTACGCAGTATTTT
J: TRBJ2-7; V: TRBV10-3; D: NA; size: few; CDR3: CAISPDGGYEQYF; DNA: TGTGCCATCAGCCCGGACGGAGGCTACGAGCAGTACTTC
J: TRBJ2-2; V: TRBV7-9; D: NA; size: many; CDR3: CASSLMQDTGELFF; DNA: TGTGCCAGCAGCTTAATGCAGGACACCGGGGAGCTGTTTTTT
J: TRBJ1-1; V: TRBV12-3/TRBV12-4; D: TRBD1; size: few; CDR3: CASSFPGTGNTEAFF; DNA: TGTGCCAGCAGTTTCCCCGGGACAGGAAACACTGAAGCTTTCTTT
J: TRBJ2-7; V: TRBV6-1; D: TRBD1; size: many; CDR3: CASSEADGTGDEQYF; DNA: TGTGCCAGCAGTGAAGCCGACGGGACAGGGGACGAGCAGTACTTC
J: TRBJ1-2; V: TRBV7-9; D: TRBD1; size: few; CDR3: CASSFRDRGRSGFGYTF; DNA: TGTGCCAGCAGCTTCCGGGACAGGGGGCGGAGTGGCTTTGGCTACACCTTC
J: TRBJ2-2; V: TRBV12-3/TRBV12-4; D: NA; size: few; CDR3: CASSAHLTGELFF; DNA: TGTGCCAGCAGTGCCCACCTCACCGGGGAGCTGTTTTTT
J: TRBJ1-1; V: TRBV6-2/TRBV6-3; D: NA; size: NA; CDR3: CASSTTRFPFMNTEAFF; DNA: TGTGCCAGCAGTACCACTCGGTTCCCTTTTATGAACACTGAAGCTTTCTTT
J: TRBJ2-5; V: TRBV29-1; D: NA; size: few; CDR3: CSVDFLAREGETQYF; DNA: TGCAGCGTTGATTTTCTAGCCAGGGAAGGGGAGACCCAGTACTTC
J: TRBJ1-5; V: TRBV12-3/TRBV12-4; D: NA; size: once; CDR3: CASSLTGSGNQPQNF; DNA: TGTGCCAGCAGTTTAACCGGTTCCGGCAATCAGCCCCAGAATTTT
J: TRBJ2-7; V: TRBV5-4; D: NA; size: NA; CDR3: CASSSGLVEEQYF; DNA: TGTGCCAGCAGCTCGGGCCTCGTGGAAGAGCAGTACTTC
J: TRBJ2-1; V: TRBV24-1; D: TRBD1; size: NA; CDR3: CATSDKTGLNEQFF; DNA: TGTGCCACCAGTGATAAGACAGGGCTGAATGAGCAGTTCTTC
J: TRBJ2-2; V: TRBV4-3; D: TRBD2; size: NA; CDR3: CASSQDDRGANTGELFF; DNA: TGCGCCAGCAGCCAAGATGATCGGGGGGCGAACACCGGGGAGCTGTTTTTT
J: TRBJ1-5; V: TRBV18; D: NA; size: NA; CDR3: CASSAFGGNDQPQHF; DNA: TGTGCCAGCTCCGCTTTCGGGGGCAACGATCAGCCCCAGCATTTT
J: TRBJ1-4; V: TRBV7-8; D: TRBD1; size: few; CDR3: CASSLVGGGAATNEKLFF; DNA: TGTGCCAGCAGCTTAGTAGGAGGGGGCGCGGCAACTAATGAAAAACTGTTTTTT
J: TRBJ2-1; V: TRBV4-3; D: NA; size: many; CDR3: CASSQNKDLNEQFF; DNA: TGCGCCAGCAGCCAAAACAAGGATCTCAATGAGCAGTTCTTC
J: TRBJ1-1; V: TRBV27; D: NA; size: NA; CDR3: CASSFAGPSHTEAFF; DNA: TGTGCCAGCAGTTTCGCCGGACCCTCGCACACTGAAGCTTTCTTT
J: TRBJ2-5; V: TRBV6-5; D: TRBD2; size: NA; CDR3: CASRNGGAGIETQYF; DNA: TGTGCCAGCAGAAACGGGGGGGCGGGCATTGAGACCCAGTACTTC
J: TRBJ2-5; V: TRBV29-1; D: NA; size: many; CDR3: CSVRGTIQETQYF; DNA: TGCAGCGTCAGAGGGACAATTCAAGAGACCCAGTACTTC
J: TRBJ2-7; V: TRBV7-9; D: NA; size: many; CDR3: CASSQDEQYF; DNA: TGTGCCAGCAGCCAGGACGAGCAGTACTTC
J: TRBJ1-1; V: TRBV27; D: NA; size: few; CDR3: CASSLKDTYSQTFF; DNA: TGTGCCAGCAGTTTAAAGGACACTTATAGTCAGACTTTCTTT